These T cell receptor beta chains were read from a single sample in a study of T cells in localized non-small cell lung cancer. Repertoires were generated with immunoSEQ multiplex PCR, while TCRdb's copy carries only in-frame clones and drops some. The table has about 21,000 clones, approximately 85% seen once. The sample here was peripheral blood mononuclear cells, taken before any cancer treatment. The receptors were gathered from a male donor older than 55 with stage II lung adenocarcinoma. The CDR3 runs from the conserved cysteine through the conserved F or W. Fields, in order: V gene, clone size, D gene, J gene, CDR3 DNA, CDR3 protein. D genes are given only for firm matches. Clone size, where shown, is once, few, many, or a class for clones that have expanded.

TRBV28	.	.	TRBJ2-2	TGTGCCGGGTCCCCCGGGGGAGGCACCGGGGAGCTGTTTTTT	CAGSPGGGTGELFF
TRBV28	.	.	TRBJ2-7	TGTGCCAGCAGTTTAGGGTCACAGGGTGGCTACGAGCAGTACTTC	CASSLGSQGGYEQYF
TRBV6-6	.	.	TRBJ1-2	TGTGCCAGCAGTTTTGTTTCGGATGGCTACACCTTC	CASSFVSDGYTF
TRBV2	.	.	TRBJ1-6	TGTGCCAGCCAAGCCGGACTCCGTTCCCTGTCCCTCCACTTT	CASQAGLRSLSLHF
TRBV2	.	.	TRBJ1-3	TGTGCCAGCAGTTTTTCAGCCATTCCAGGGTTAAGCACCATATATTTT	CASSFSAIPGLSTIYF
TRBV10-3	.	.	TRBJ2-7	TGTGCCATCAGGCCCGCTTTAGACAGTTCCTACGAGCAGTACTTC	CAIRPALDSSYEQYF
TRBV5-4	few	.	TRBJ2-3	TGTGCCAGCAGCTTGGCCGGTGTATCGGATACGCAGTATTTT	CASSLAGVSDTQYF
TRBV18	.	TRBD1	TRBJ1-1	TGTGCCAGCTCACCACCGTATCGGACAGGGTTGGCGTCGGCTTTCTTT	CASSPPYRTGLASAFF
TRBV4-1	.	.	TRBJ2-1	TGCGCCAGCAGCCGAGTCCAGATGGGGGGATCAAGCTCCTACAATGAGCAGTTCTTC	CASSRVQMGGSSSYNEQFF
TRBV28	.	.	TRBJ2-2	TGTGCCAGCAGCCAGACCAGCAGGGGCGGGGAGCTGTTTTTT	CASSQTSRGGELFF
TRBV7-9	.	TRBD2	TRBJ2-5	TGTGCCAGCAGCTTAGGACCGGCGGGAGCGCAAGAGACCCAGTACTTC	CASSLGPAGAQETQYF
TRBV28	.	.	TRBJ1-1	TGTGCCAGCAGTATCCTGGGGACCAAGGCTGAAGCTTTCTTT	CASSILGTKAEAFF
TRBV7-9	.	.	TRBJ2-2	TGTGCCAGCAGCTTAGTGTGGGACGCCGGAACCGGGGAGCTGTTTTTT	CASSLVWDAGTGELFF
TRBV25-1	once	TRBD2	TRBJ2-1	TGTGCCAGCAGTGAACCCGGGACTAGCGGGGACTACAATGAGCAGTTCTTC	CASSEPGTSGDYNEQFF
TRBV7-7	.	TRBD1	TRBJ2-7	TGTGCTAGCAGCCAGGACAGGACGGGCGAGCAGTACTTC	CASSQDRTGEQYF
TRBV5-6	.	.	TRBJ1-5	TGTGCCAGCAGTGCGTCGAGAGGGATTGTTACTCAGCCCCAGCATTTT	CASSASRGIVTQPQHF
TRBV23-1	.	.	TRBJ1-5	TGCGCCAGCCATTCCCAAGGGAGGGGGAATCAGCCCCAGCATTTT	CASHSQGRGNQPQHF
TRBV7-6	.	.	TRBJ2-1	TGTGCCAGCAGCTTCCGACTATCGTACAATGAGCAGTTCTTC	CASSFRLSYNEQFF
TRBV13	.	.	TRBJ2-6	TGTGCCAGCAGCTTTTACCGGGACTCTGGGGCCAACGTCCTGACTTTC	CASSFYRDSGANVLTF
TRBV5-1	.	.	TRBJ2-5	TGCGCCAGCAGCTTGGGGGTCCAAGAGACCCAGTACTTC	CASSLGVQETQYF
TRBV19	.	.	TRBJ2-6	TGTGCCAGTAGTCAACTGAGCTCTGGGGCCAACGTCCTGACTTTC	CASSQLSSGANVLTF